Shown below are 19 T cell receptor beta chains from a single sample sequenced in a study of low-dose radiotherapy and immunotherapy resistance in tumors (dated by TCRdb to the early 2020s). The run used an Illumina HiSeq 2500. First-strand cDNA was synthesized with Superscript III and a set of TRAV- and TRBV-specific primers, covering both TCRalpha and TCRbeta chains. TCRs were amplified with Phusion for 20 to 25 PCR cycles, with a constant-region primer paired with the adapter attached to the V primers. In TCRdb, the public reads were trimmed at Q25 with fastp and aligned with MiXCR, with productive beta chains retained. Duplicate CDR3 protein sequences are folded into a single record with the most common DNA and genes. Here the sample has 70,000 to 95,000 distinct CDR3 sequences; roughly 19% occur a single time. The ten top clones hold over 2.5% of the sample. This specimen's time point label, interpreted: before trial treatment.

The sequenced sample was PBMCs, obtained before treatment. These receptors were collected from a male donor with prostate cancer.

The chain has TRBV20-1 and TRBJ2-3, with TRBD2 as a possible D gene (5 bases). Per germline, CDR1 DFQATT and CDR2 SNEGSKA (reference sequence). The CDR3 extends over 14 amino acids. Trimming pared 0 bases from V and 3 bases from J, leaving 10 bases between. This CDR3 is CSARDPPGTDTQYF. CDR3 DNA sequence: TGCAGTGCTAGAGATCCACCGGGGACAGATACGCAGTATTTT.

As concerns this clonotype: A far larger clone lies a single base away; this is likely a read error. The chain uses TRBV6-2 or TRBV6-3 and TRBJ2-7, with TRBD2 identical over 8 bases. Looked up from germline, CDR1 is MNHEY and CDR2 is SVGEGT. This CDR3 contains 13 residues. V lost 6 bases to trimming and J lost 7 bases; unmatched junction nucleotides: 8. The CDR3 here is CASSRGGGDEQYF. The CDR3 DNA reads TGTGCCAGCAGCCGGGGGGGAGGCGATGAGCAGTACTTC.

At least ten counts were recorded for this clonotype. The chain recombines TRBV27 with TRBJ2-7; 11 positions match TRBD2. This CDR3 spans 16 amino acids. The germline V gene has CDR1 MNHEY and CDR2 SMNVEV (reference sequence). Trimming removed 4 bases from V and 4 bases from J; junction bases left unmatched: 9. CDR3 residues: CASSYTSGGLGYEQYF. As DNA, the CDR3 is TGTGCCAGCAGTTATACTAGCGGGGGCCTTGGATACGAGCAGTACTTC.

This clonotype has at least ten counts. The V gene is TRBV10-3, the J gene TRBJ1-3, with 8 bases fitting TRBD1. The CDR3 consists of 13 residues. V lost 8 bases to trimming and J lost 4 bases; unmatched junction nucleotides: 4. Germline CDR1 is ENHRY and CDR2 is SYGVKD. CDR3: CAIGQGTGNTIYF. The CDR3 DNA reads TGTGCCATCGGACAGGGTACCGGAAACACCATATATTTT.

This clonotype has ten or more counts. The chain has TRBV12-3 or TRBV12-4 and TRBJ2-3; perhaps TRBD2 as D (7 bases). V was cut by 6 bases and J by 2 bases, with 18 bases left in between. The CDR3 covers 16 residues. The CDR3 coding sequence is TGTGCCAGCAGCGAGAGACGCGGGGGCCCCACAGATACGCAGTATTTT. This encodes CASSERRGGPTDTQYF.

There are a few counts of this clonotype. The chain has TRBV6-2 or TRBV6-3 and TRBJ2-7; D is undetermined. The V gene lost 3 bases and the J gene lost 6 bases, with 9 bases spanning the gap. The germline V gene has CDR1 MNHEY and CDR2 SVGEGT. The CDR3 sequence is 12 residues long. The CDR3 loop reads CASSYMKVEQYF. The CDR3 coding sequence is TGTGCCAGCAGTTATATGAAGGTCGAGCAGTACTTC.

This clonotype was detected ten times or more. V and J are TRBV6-2 or TRBV6-3 and TRBJ2-1; 9 positions match TRBD2. The CDR3 sequence is 15 residues long. V lost 5 bases and J lost 9; bases outside the gene matches: 11. Germline CDR1 reads MNHEY; CDR2 reads SVGEGT. Written as DNA, the CDR3 is TGTGCCAGCAGTGGGGACCAACTACTAGCGGGTGAGCAGTTCTTC. This codes for CASSGDQLLAGEQFF.

At least ten counts were recorded for this clonotype. The rearrangement joins TRBV11-2 to TRBJ2-1; the match to TRBD2 covers 11 bases. Trimming at V came to 4 bases and at J to 4 bases, leaving 6 bases not matched to a gene. The germline CDR1 and CDR2 sequences are SGHAT and FQNNGV. This CDR3 contains 16 residues. In DNA form, the CDR3 reads TGTGCCAGCAGCTATACTAGCGGGGGAGCGTACAATGAGCAGTTCTTC. Translating it yields CASSYTSGGAYNEQFF.

This clonotype was counted ten times or more. The chain carries TRBV5-4 and TRBJ1-2, with 10 nucleotides matching TRBD1. V shed 0 bases, J shed 7 bases, and the junction held 6 bases outside the gene matches. Germline CDR1 reads SGHNT; CDR2 reads YYREEE (reference sequence). The CDR3 has 15 amino acids. The CDR3, as DNA: TGTGCCAGCAGCTTGGCCGGCAGGGACAGGGGTGGCTACACCTTC. This sequence encodes CASSLAGRDRGGYTF.

This clonotype was seen many times. The chain joins TRBV2 to TRBJ2-2; no definite D call. CDR1 and CDR2 (germline): SNHLY, FYNNEI. Trimming took off 10 bases at V and 5 bases at J, with 17 bases between the two ends. This CDR3 is built from 14 residues. The CDR3 reads CATRDQISTGELFF. The CDR3 bases are TGTGCCACCCGTGACCAGATTTCGACCGGGGAGCTGTTTTTT.

This clonotype was counted many times. The chain employs TRBV5-1 and TRBJ2-2, with TRBD2 matching over 7 bases. Germline V gene data show CDR1 as SGHRS and CDR2 as YFSETQ. With 6 bases clipped from V and 0 bases from J, the junction kept 2 bases outside the gene matches. The CDR3 is made up of 14 amino acids. CDR3 coding DNA: TGCGCCAGCATCGCGGGGGCGAACACCGGGGAGCTGTTTTTT. It yields the protein CASIAGANTGELFF.

The sample holds many counts of this clonotype. The chain uses TRBV6-6 and TRBJ2-1, with no clear D. The CDR3 is 16 amino acids. The ends were cut back, 4 bases at V and 9 bases at J, with 22 bases in the middle. Germline values: CDR1 MNHNY, CDR2 SVGAGI (reference sequence). The CDR3 nucleotides are TGTGCCAGCAGTTCCTGGGGTAACCCCAAATATAGTGAGCAGTTCTTC. The encoded protein is CASSSWGNPKYSEQFF.

The gene calls are TRBV20-1 and TRBJ2-7; D may match TRBD1 or TRBD2 (5 bases each). V gave up 0 bases and J gave up 0 bases, with 12 bases separating them. CDR1 and CDR2 from the germline V gene are DFQATT and SNEGSKA (reference sequence). The CDR3 loop spans 15 amino acids. This CDR3 reads CSARETGTHSYEQYF. The DNA for the CDR3 is TGCAGTGCTAGAGAAACCGGGACGCACTCCTACGAGCAGTACTTC.

This clonotype was seen repeatedly, ten times or more. The rearrangement joins TRBV10-3 to TRBJ2-7; 7 bases map to TRBD2. Unmatched junction bases numbered 9, after V lost 10 bases and J lost 0 bases. The germline V gene has CDR1 ENHRY and CDR2 SYGVKD. This CDR3 contains 14 residues. The CDR3 spells CATETGTTSYEQYF. The CDR3 DNA reads TGTGCCACCGAGACCGGGACTACCTCCTACGAGCAGTACTTC.

This clonotype was observed many times. V usage is TRBV29-1 and J usage is TRBJ2-7; 10 nucleotides line up with TRBD1. The CDR3 consists of 12 residues. The V gene end was trimmed by 5 bases and the J gene end by 4 bases; junction bases not matched to a gene: 2. Germline values: CDR1 SQVTM, CDR2 ANQGSEA. The CDR3 region is CSVSGQGYEQYF. The CDR3, as DNA: TGCAGCGTTTCGGGACAGGGGTACGAGCAGTACTTC.

This clonotype was seen repeatedly, ten times or more. V and J are TRBV7-9 and TRBJ1-5, with D perhaps matching TRBD1 (6 bases). Germline V gene data show CDR1 as SEHNR and CDR2 as FQNEAQ (reference sequence). The V gene lost 5 bases and the J gene lost 0 bases, with 8 bases spanning the gap. This CDR3 has 14 amino acids. The CDR3 loop is CASSQGYSNQPQHF. The CDR3 DNA reads as TGTGCCAGCAGCCAGGGGTATAGCAATCAGCCCCAGCATTTT.

This clonotype occurred many times. This rearrangement joins TRBV5-1 to TRBJ2-1; D might be TRBD2 (7 bases). The CDR3 covers 16 residues. The V gene's germline CDR1 is SGHRS and CDR2 YFSETQ. V lost 5 bases and J lost 5, with 20 bases in between. The CDR3 loop reads CASSSRGGAPHNEQFF. CDR3 nucleotide sequence: TGCGCCAGCAGTTCTAGGGGGGGGGCCCCCCACAATGAGCAGTTCTTC. Full variable domain (rest looked up from reference TRBV5-1 and TRBJ2-1): KAGVTQTPRYLIKTRGQQVTLSCSPISGHRSVSWYQQTPGQGLQFLFEYFSETQRNKGNFPGRFSGRQFSNSRSEMNVSTLELGDSALYLCASSSRGGAPHNEQFFGPGTRLTVL.

The table lists this clonotype with many counts. The chain carries TRBV10-3 and TRBJ2-1, with 9 nucleotides matching TRBD1. Germline V CDR1 and CDR2: ENHRY, SYGVKD. V was clipped by 4 bases and J by 6 bases; unmatched bases: 7. The CDR3 runs to 15 residues. In nucleotides, the CDR3 is TGTGCCATCAGTGTTCAACAGGGGGCTGGCAATGAGCAGTTCTTC. Residues: CAISVQQGAGNEQFF.

This clonotype was recorded once. This may arise from a read error, as a much more abundant clone is one base away. The chain couples TRBV11-2 to TRBJ1-1; tentatively, D is TRBD1 (5 bases). The CDR3 totals 15 residues. CDR1 SGHAT and CDR2 FQNNGV come from the germline V gene. The CDR3 is CVSSHVGAPNTEAFF. DNA for the CDR3: TGTGTCAGCAGCCACGTAGGGGCGCCGAACACTGAAGCTTTCTTT. Full variable domain (missing parts from reference TRBV11-2 and TRBJ1-1): EAGVAQSPRYKIIEKRQSVAFWCNPISGHATLYWYQQILGQGPKLLIQFQNNGVVDDSQLPKDRFSAERLKGVDSTLKIQPAKLEDSAVYLCVSSHVGAPNTEAFFGQGTRLTVV.